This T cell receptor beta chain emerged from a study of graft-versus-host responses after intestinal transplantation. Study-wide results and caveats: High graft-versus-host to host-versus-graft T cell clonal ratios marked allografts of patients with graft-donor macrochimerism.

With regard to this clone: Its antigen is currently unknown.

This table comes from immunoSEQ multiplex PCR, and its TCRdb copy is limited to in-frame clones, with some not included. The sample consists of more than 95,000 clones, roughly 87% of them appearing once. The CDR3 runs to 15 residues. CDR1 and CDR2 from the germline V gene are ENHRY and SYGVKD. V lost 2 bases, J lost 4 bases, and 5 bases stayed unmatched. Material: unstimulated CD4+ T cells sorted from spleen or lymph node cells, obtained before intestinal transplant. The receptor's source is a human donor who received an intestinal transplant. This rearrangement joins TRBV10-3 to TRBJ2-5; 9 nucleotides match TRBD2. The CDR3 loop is CAISEARGGRETQYF. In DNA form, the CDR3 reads TGTGCCATCAGTGAGGCGCGGGGGGGCCGAGAGACCCAGTACTTC.